Below, one T cell receptor beta chain is given with its context. Seattle-derived patients entered the study during active infection and were followed longitudinally. These data are taken from a study of blood T cell repertoires in COVID-19. The wider study: PBMCs, B-cell-depleted T cells, or T cells provided the cDNA or gDNA that made up the material.

The CDR3 covers 13 residues. The V gene's germline CDR1 is SGHRS and CDR2 YFSETQ. Trimming took 5 bases from V and 6 from J, leaving 14 bases between them. Clones were sequenced by immunoSEQ multiplex PCR, and TCRdb holds only the in-frame ones, with some missing. The table has roughly 180,000 clones, about 81% seen once. The gene calls are TRBV5-1 and TRBJ1-2; D is possibly TRBD1 (5 bases). This sequence originates from a woman at least 80 years old with COVID-19, enrolled during active disease. The material sequenced was peripheral blood. The CDR3 reads CASSRTGDNGYTF. DNA of the CDR3: TGCGCCAGCAGTCGTACAGGAGACAATGGCTACACCTTC.